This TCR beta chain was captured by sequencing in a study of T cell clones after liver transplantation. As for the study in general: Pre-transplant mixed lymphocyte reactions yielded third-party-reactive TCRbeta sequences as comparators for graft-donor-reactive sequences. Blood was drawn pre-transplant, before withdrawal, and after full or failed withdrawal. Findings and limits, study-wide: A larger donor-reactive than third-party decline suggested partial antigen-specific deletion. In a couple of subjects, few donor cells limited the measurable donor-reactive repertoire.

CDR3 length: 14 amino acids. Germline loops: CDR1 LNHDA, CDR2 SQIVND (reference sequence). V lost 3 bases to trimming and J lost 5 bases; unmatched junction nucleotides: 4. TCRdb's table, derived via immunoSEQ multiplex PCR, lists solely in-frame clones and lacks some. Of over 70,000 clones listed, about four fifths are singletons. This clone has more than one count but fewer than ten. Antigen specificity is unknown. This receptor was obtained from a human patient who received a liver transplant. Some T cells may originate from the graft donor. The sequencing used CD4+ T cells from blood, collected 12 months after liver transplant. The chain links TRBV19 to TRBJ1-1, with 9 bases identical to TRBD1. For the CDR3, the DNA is TGTGCCAGTAGTATCGGACAGGGGAGTACTGAAGCTTTCTTT. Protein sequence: CASSIGQGSTEAFF.